This T cell receptor (beta chain) was identified during a study of blood T cells in healthy people across ages. The authors ran a second PCR of roughly 6 to 12 cycles using a sample-barcoded 5' primer and a J-beta primer mix. One entry per CDR3 protein, called by TCRdb with MiXCR from the 5' RACE reads. The sample holds approximately 1.5 million distinct CDR3 sequences, 40% to 45% seen once. Trimming cost V 2 bases and J 6 bases, with 11 bases left between them. This CDR3 is 13 amino acids long. Germline V gives CDR1 MNHEY, CDR2 SVGAGI. The specimen was blood. The rearrangement uses TRBV6-5 and TRBJ2-7; D perhaps matches TRBD2 (5 bases). This clonotype was obtained from a woman between 18 and 29 years old in good health. The CDR3 DNA sequence: TGTGCCAGCAGTTACGAGGGAAATCGCGAGCAGTACTTC. As protein: CASSYEGNREQYF.